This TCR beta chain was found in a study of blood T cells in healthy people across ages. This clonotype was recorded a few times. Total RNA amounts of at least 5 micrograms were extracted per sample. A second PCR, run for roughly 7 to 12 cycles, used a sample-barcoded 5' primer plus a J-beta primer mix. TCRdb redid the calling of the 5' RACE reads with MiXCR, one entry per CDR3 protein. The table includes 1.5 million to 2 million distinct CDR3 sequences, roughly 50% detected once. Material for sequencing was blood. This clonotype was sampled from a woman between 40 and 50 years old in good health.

CDR3 loop: CASSQEGQGVAEQFF. The CDR3 nucleotides are TGCGCCAGCAGCCAAGAGGGACAGGGGGTCGCCGAGCAGTTCTTC. The rearrangement uses TRBV4-1 and TRBJ2-1; the match to TRBD1 covers 11 bases. CDR1 and CDR2 from the germline V gene are MGHRA and YSYEKL. There are 15 residues in the CDR3. Losses at the gene ends were 0 bases for V and 10 bases for J; bases not matched to a gene: 5.